This section outlines one T cell receptor beta chain sequence together with its context. This sample was included in a study of shared clonotypes between healthy human individuals. Study context: The cohort had two women and three men, ages 18 to 49.

Naive CD8 isolation took CD45RO-negative cells positively selected for CCR7 and excluded terminally differentiated effector memory CD45RA+ cells. All donors were Caucasian adults living in Nashville, Tennessee. Assay: immunoSEQ multiplex PCR; the TCRdb copy retains only in-frame clones and omits some. The sample has approximately 810,000 clones, roughly 92% seen once. V lost 7 bases and J lost 6, with 15 bases in between. Per germline, CDR1 SEHNR and CDR2 FQNEAQ (reference sequence). CDR3 size: 14 residues. This TCR came from a man under 40 in good health. This rearrangement joins TRBV7-9 to TRBJ2-2; D might be TRBD2 (5 bases). Source material: naive CD8+ T cells sorted from blood. In DNA, the CDR3 is TGTGCCAGCATCCTCCGCGGGCGCGCCGGGGAGCTGTTTTTT. It specifies CASILRGRAGELFF.